This T cell receptor beta chain originates from a study of identical twins. Whole-study findings and limits: Less excess twin sharing appeared in beta out-of-frame sequences. Invariant MAIT and iNKT cells may have partly biased zero-insertion analyses.

Details on this clonotype: Antigen unknown.

CDR3 size: 15 residues. Germline V gene lookup returns CDR1 SEHNR and CDR2 FQNEAQ (reference sequence). The V end was cut by 5 bases, the J end by 2 bases, with 14 bases between. Through template switching, a universal primer site was introduced, and the cDNA contained unique molecular identifiers. MiXCR, run by TCRdb on the 5' RACE reads, gives a single entry per CDR3 protein. The data contain 690,000 or so distinct CDR3 sequences, 8.5% to 9.5% of them seen just once; the ten biggest clones take up around 0.98%. These records were also assigned to another study, of yellow fever vaccine responses in identical twins. In that study: Twins reportedly appeared to share part of their vaccine T cell response while keeping part individual.

The gene calls are TRBV7-9 and TRBJ2-3; D remains ambiguous. The sequencing input was PBMCs. This sequence originates from a woman between 18 and 30 years old in good health. CDR3 protein: CASSPLGGYTDTQYF. The CDR3 DNA is TGTGCCAGCAGCCCCTTGGGTGGCTACACAGATACGCAGTATTTT.